Listed here is a single T cell receptor beta chain. The antigen remains undetermined. The data were obtained in a study of OX40 agonist ivuxolimab in advanced cancers. Overall study context: Each dose-escalation patient presented with hepatocellular carcinoma, melanoma, renal cell or head and neck cancer. Study results and caveats: Antigen specificity was not determined for the expanded peripheral T cells. Both CD4+ and CD8+ T cell populations in blood had undergone clonal expansion by week 6 at 0.1 to 3.0 mg/kg.

Repertoires were generated with immunoSEQ multiplex PCR, while TCRdb's copy carries only in-frame clones and drops some. The data hold about 46,000 clones, with roughly nine tenths observed a single time. Germline V gives CDR1 SGHVS, CDR2 FNYEAQ. Trimming left V 5 bases short and J 6 bases short, with 6 bases between. The CDR3 contains 11 residues. This rearrangement joins TRBV7-6 to TRBJ2-3; unclear D gene. The source was CD4+ or CD8+ T cells sorted from blood, collected in a trial of the OX40 agonist ivuxolimab. The sequence derives from an adult with an advanced solid tumor such as melanoma, head and neck, liver or kidney cancer. Written as DNA, the CDR3 is TGTGCCAGCAGCGACGGTGATACGCAGTATTTT. Its protein product is CASSDGDTQYF. Variable domain in full (rest from reference TRBV7-6 and TRBJ2-3): GAGVSQSPRYKVTKRGQDVALRCDPISGHVSLYWYRQALGQGPEFLTYFNYEAQQDKSGLPNDRFSAERPEGSISTLTIQRTEQRDSAMYRCASSDGDTQYFGPGTRLTVL.